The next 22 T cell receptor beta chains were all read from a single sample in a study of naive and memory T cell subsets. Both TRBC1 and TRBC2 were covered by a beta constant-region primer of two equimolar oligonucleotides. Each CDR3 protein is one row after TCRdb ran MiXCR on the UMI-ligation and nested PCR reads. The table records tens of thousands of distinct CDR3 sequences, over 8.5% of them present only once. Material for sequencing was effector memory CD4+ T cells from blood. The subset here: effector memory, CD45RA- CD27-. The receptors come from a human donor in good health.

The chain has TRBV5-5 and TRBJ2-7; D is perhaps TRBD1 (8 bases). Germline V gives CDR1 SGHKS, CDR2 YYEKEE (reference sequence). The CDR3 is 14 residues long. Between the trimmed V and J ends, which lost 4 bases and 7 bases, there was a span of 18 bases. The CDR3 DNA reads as TGTGCCAGCAGCCGCGGGGGACAGGTTGGGGAGCAGTACTTC. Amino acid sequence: CASSRGGQVGEQYF.

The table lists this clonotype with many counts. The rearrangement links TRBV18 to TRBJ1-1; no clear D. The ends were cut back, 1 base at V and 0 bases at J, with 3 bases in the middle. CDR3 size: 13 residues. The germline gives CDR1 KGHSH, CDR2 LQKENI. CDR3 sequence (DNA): TGTGCCAGCTCACCACGTCTGAACACTGAAGCTTTCTTT. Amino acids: CASSPRLNTEAFF. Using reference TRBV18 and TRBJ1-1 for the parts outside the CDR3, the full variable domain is NAGVMQNPRHLVRRRGQEARLRCSPMKGHSHVYWYRQLPEEGLKFMVYLQKENIIDESGMPKERFSAEFPKEGPSILRIQQVVRGDSAAYFCASSPRLNTEAFFGQGTRLTVV.

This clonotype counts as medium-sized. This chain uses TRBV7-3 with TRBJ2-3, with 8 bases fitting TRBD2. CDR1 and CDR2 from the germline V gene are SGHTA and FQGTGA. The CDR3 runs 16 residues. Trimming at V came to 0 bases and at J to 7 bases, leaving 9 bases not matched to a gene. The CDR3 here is CASSLTGGAGSNTQYF. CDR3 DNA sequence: TGTGCCAGCAGCTTAACCGGGGGGGCCGGCAGCAATACGCAGTATTTT.

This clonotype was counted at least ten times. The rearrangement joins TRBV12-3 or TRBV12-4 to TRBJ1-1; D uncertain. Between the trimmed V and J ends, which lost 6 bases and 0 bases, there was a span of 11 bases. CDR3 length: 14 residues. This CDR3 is CASSHRRMNTEAFF. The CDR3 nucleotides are TGTGCCAGCAGCCATCGACGGATGAACACTGAAGCTTTCTTT.

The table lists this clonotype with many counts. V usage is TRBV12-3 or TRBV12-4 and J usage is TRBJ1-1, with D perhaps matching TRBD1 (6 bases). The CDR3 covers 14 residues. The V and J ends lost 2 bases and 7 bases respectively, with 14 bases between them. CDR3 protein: CASSLNSGVGEAFF. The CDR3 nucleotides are TGTGCCAGCAGTTTAAACTCAGGGGTCGGTGAAGCTTTCTTT.

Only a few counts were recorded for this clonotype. The CDR3 protein is CASSPTPGTGHYTF. Here the CDR3 DNA reads TGTGCCAGCAGTCCCACCCCTGGGACAGGGCACTACACCTTC. The V and J genes are TRBV12-3 or TRBV12-4 and TRBJ1-2, with 9 bases identical to TRBD1. V lost 5 bases and J lost 10; bases outside the gene matches: 11. CDR3 size: 14 residues.

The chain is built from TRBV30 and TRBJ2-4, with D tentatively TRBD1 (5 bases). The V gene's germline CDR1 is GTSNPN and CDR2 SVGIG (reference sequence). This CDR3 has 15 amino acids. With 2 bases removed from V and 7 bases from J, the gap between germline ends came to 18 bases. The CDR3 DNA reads TGTGCCTGGAGTAACCCCAGTGGACACGGTAACATTCAGTACTTC. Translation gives CAWSNPSGHGNIQYF.

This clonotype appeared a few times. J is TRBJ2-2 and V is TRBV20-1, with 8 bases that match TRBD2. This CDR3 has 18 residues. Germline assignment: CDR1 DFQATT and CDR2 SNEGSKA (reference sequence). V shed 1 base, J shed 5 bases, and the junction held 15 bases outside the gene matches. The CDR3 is CSARVQRGRTERTGELFF. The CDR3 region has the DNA TGCAGTGCTAGAGTCCAGCGGGGGAGGACCGAACGGACCGGGGAGCTGTTTTTT.

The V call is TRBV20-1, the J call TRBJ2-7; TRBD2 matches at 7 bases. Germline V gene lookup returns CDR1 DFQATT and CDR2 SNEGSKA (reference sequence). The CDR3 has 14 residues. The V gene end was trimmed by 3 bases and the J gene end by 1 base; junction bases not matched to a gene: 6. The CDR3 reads CSARDWEGSYEQYF. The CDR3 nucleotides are TGCAGTGCTAGGGACTGGGAGGGTTCCTACGAGCAGTACTTC.

The CDR3 coding sequence is TGCAGTGCTACTAGGACAGTGGGGTCACCCCTCCACTTT. Translating it yields CSATRTVGSPLHF. This rearrangement joins TRBV20-1 to TRBJ1-6, with D tentatively TRBD1 (6 bases). The V end was cut by 4 bases, the J end by 10 bases, with 14 bases between. Germline CDR1 is DFQATT and CDR2 is SNEGSKA (reference sequence). The length of the CDR3 is 13 residues.

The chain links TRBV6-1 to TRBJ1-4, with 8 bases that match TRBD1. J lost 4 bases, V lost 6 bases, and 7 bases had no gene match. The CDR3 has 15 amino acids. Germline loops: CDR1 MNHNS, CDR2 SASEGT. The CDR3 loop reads CASSPQTGDNEKLFF. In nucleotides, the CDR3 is TGTGCCAGCAGCCCGCAGACAGGGGATAATGAAAAACTGTTTTTT.

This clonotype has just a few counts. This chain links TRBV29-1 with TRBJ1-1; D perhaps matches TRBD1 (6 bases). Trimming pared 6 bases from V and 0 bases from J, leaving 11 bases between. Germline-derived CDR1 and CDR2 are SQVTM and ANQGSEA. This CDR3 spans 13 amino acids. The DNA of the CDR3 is TGCAGCGTCGAGAGGGGGGTGAACACTGAAGCTTTCTTT. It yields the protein CSVERGVNTEAFF.

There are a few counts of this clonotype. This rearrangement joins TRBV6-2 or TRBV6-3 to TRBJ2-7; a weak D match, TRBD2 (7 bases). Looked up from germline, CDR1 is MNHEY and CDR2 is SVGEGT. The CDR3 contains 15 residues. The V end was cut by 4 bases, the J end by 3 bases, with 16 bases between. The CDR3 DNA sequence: TGTGCCAGCAGTTCAACAACAGGGAGGGTCTACGAGCAGTACTTC. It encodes CASSSTTGRVYEQYF.

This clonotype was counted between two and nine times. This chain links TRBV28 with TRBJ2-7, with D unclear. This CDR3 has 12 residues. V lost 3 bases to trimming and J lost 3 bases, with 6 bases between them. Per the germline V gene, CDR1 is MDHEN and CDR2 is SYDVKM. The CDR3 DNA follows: TGTGCCAGCAGTTTCGTGGGCTACGAGCAGTACTTC. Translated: CASSFVGYEQYF. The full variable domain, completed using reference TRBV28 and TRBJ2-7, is DVKVTQSSRYLVKRTGEKVFLECVQDMDHENMFWYRQDPGLGLRLIYFSYDVKMKEKGDIPEGYSVSREKKERFSLILESASTNQTSMYLCASSFVGYEQYFGPGTRLTVT.

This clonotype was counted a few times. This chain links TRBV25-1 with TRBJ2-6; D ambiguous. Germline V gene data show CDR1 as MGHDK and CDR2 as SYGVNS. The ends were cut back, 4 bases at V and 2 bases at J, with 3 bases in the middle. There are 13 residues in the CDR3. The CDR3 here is CASSVPGANVLTF. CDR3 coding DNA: TGTGCCAGCAGTGTCCCTGGGGCCAACGTCCTGACTTTC.

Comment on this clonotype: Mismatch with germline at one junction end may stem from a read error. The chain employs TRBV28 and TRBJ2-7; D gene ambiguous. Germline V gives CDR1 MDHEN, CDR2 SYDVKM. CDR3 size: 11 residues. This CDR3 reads CASSSEYVQYF. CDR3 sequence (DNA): TGTGCCAGCAGTTCCGAATACGTGCAGTACTTC.

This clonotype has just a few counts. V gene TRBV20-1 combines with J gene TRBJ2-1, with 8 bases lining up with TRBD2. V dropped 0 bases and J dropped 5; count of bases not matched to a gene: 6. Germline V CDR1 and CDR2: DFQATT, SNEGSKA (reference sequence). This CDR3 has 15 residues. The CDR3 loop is CSARDVREGNNEQFF. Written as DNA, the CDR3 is TGCAGTGCTAGAGATGTCCGGGAGGGAAACAATGAGCAGTTCTTC.

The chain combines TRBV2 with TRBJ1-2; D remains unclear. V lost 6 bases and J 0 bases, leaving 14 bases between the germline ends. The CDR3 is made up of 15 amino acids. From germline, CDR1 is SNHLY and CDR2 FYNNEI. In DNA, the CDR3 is TGTGCCAGCAGAGCGCAGAACCCCTCTAACTATGGCTACACCTTC. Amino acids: CASRAQNPSNYGYTF.

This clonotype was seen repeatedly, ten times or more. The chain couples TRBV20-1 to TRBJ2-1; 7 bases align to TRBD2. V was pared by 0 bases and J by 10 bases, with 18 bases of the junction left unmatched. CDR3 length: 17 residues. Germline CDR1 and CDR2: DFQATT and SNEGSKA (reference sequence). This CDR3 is CSAREFRSGGLRGEQFF. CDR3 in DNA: TGCAGTGCTAGAGAATTTCGGTCGGGGGGTCTGAGAGGGGAGCAGTTCTTC.

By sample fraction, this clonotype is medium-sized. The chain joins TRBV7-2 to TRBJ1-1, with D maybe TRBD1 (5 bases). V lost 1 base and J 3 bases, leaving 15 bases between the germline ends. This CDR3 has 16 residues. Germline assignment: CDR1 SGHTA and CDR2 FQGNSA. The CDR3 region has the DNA TGTGCCAGCAGCTTAGGTCCGGGGGAGGGCCACACTGAAGCTTTCTTT. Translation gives CASSLGPGEGHTEAFF.

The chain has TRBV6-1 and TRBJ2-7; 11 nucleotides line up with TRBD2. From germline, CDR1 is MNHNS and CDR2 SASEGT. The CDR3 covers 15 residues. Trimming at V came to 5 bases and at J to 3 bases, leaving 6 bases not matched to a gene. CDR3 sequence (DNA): TGTGCCAGCAGTCCCTTAACTAGCGGGAGCTACGAGCAGTACTTC. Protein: CASSPLTSGSYEQYF.

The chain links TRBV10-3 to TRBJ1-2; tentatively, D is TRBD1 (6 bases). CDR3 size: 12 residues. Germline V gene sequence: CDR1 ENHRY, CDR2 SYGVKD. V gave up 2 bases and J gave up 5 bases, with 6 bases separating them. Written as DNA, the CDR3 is TGTGCCATCAGTGAGCAGGGGTATGGCTACACCTTC. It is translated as CAISEQGYGYTF.